The clone carrying this T cell receptor beta chain has just a few counts. Losses at the gene ends were 2 bases for V and 4 bases for J; bases not matched to a gene: 4. The germline gives CDR1 LGHDT, CDR2 YNNKEL (reference sequence). The CDR3 extends over 16 amino acids. TCRdb recomputed calls from the 5' RACE reads with MiXCR, one row per CDR3 protein. The sample includes 600,000 to 800,000 distinct CDR3 sequences, around 20% seen only once; the top ten take approximately 4.3%. The entry originates in a study of identical twins. In addition, the sample was reused for a study of T cells expressing NK-cell markers.

Source material: PBMCs. This TCR came from a woman between 18 and 29 years old in good health. V gene TRBV3-1 combines with J gene TRBJ2-1; 11 bases align to TRBD2. CDR3 sequence: CASSQWGLAEYNEQFF. The DNA for the CDR3 is TGTGCCAGCAGCCAATGGGGACTAGCGGAATACAATGAGCAGTTCTTC.